Below, one TCR beta chain is given with its context. Its target is unknown. TCRdb reanalyzed the 5' RACE reads and collapses them to one entry per CDR3 protein, without DNA. The data include 300,000 to 350,000 distinct CDR3 sequences; the top ten clones carry 2% to 2.5%. The CDR3 covers 12 residues. Germline CDR1 is SQVTM and CDR2 is ANQGSEA. This sample was included in a study of monozygotic twins with inflammatory bowel disease. The study's findings and limits: TCRbeta diversity (inverse Simpson) was lower in IBD patients than in healthy co-twins.

Material: blood. This clonotype was sampled from a human donor with ulcerative colitis or Crohn's disease, or a healthy co-twin of an affected twin (not recorded which). The chain is built from TRBV29-1 and TRBJ2-7; TCRdb gives TRBD1 as the D gene, but with no DNA this cannot be confirmed. The CDR3 loop is CSVTGQGYEQYF.